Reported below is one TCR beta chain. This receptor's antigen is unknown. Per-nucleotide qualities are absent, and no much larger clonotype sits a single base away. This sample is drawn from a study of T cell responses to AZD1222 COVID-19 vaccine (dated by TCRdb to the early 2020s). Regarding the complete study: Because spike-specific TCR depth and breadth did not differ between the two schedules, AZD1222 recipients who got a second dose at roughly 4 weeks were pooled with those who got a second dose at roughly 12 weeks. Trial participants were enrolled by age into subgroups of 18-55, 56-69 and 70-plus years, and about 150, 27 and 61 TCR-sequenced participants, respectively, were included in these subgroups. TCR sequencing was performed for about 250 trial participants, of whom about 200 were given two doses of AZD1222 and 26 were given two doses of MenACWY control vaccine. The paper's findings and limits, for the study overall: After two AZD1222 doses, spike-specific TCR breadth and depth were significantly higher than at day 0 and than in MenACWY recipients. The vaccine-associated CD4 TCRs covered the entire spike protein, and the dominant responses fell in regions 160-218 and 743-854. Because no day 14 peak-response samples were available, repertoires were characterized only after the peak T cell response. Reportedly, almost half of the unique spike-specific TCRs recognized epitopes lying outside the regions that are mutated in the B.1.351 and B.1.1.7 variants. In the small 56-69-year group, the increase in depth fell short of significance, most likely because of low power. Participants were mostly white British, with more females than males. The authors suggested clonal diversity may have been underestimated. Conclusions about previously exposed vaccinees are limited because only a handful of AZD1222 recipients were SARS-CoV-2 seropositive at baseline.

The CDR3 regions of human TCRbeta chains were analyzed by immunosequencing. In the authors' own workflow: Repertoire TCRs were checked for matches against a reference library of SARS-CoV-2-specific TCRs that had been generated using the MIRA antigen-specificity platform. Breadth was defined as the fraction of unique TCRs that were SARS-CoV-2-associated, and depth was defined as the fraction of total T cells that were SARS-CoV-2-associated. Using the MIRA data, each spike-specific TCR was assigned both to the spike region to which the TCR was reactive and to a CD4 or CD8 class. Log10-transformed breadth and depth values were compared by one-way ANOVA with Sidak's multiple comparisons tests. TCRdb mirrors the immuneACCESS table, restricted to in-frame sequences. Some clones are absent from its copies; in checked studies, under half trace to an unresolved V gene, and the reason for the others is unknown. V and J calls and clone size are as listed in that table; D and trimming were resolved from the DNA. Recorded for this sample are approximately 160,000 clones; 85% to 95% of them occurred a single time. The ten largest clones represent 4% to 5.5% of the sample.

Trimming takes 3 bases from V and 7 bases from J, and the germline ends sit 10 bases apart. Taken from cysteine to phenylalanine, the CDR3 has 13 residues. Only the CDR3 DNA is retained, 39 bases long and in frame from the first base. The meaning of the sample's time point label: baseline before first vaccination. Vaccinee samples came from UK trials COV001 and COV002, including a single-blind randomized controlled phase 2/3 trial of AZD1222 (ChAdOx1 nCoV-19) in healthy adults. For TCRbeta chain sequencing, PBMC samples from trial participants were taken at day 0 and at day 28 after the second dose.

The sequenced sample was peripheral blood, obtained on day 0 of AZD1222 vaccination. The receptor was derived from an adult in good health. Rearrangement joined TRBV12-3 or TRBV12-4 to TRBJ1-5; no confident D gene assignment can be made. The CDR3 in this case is CASSFGTVQPQHF. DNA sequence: TGTGCCAGCAGTTTTGGAACAGTACAGCCCCAGCATTTT.